This T cell receptor (beta chain) was captured in a study of Ad26.COV2.S vaccination and SARS-CoV-2 variants. Study observations and caveats: Placebo and vaccine recipients had non-spike TCR breadth that was similar. There was a possibility that the TCR breadth and depth analyses underestimated total T cell responses. A substantial breadth of spike-specific CD8+ and CD4+ T cell responses after vaccination has been reported.

The sample's treatment: 15 to 20 received Ad26.COV2.S at low or high dose, single or two shots; about 5 received placebo; per-sample allocation not given. Day 63 after the first vaccine or placebo injection was the time point for sampling. Immunization relied on an Ad26 vector, which expressed Wuhan-strain SARS-CoV-2 spike. CDR3 size: 16 residues. Looked up from germline, CDR1 is SGHTA and CDR2 is FQGTGA. Trimming removed 5 bases from V and 7 bases from J; junction bases left unmatched: 5. About this clone: As yet, its antigen is unknown.

This table comes from immunoSEQ multiplex PCR, and its TCRdb copy is limited to in-frame clones, with some not included. The sample lists hundreds of thousands of clones; around 90% were seen once. The chain has TRBV7-3 and TRBJ2-1; 16 bases line up with TRBD2. The sequence came from a person between 18 and 59 years old who received the Ad26.COV2.S COVID-19 vaccine or a placebo. The sequencing here drew on peripheral blood, taken in a trial of Ad26.COV2.S vaccine versus placebo. The CDR3 sequence: CASSPPGLAGGNEQFF. The CDR3 DNA reads as TGTGCCAGCAGCCCCCCGGGACTAGCGGGAGGGAATGAGCAGTTCTTC.